Here is one T cell receptor beta chain with its context. One end of the junction is discordant with germline, which a read error may explain. RNA and DNA were co-extracted from around 20-30 mg of unsorted bulk tissue. The patients presented with primary liver carcinoma, which was managed through surgical resection. Among the patients, all had chronic HBV infection and none had been treated. The proportion of viable tumor cells exceeded 75% in every tumor sample. The source of the sample is a study of tumor-infiltrating lymphocytes in primary liver carcinoma. About the research overall: T1-T3 N0M0 was the stage of the tumors, which were about 4 to 10 cm across.

TCR beta cDNA was prepared out of around 460 ng total RNA by means of a constant-region primer. For TCR beta, libraries were produced by three nested multiplex PCR rounds using slightly modified ARM-PCR. MiXCR, applied by TCRdb to the multiplex PCR reads, yields one record per CDR3 protein. The sample holds fewer than 70,000 distinct CDR3 sequences; over 65% are singletons and the top ten take roughly three fifths. Sequenced input: liver tumor tissue from sampling region 2. Regarding subset: tumor region T2, inferior pole. The sequence came from a man between 35 and 55 years old with primary liver carcinoma and hepatitis B virus infection.

For the CDR3, the DNA is TGCGCCAGCATCCAAGGCTTGGGGACAGGGGCCTTCTACAAGCAGTACTTC. Encoded protein: CASIQGLGTGAFYKQYF. V and J are TRBV4-1 and TRBJ2-7; 10 positions match TRBD1. Germline V gene data show CDR1 as MGHRA and CDR2 as YSYEKL. The CDR3 contains 17 residues.